Reported below is one T cell receptor (beta chain). Sequencing used immunoSEQ multiplex PCR; TCRdb keeps in-frame clones, though not all of them. The sample yields about 2 million clones, about 95% seen once. This CDR3 has 14 residues. Looked up from germline, CDR1 is MNHNY and CDR2 is SVGAGI (reference sequence). Trimming took 2 bases from V and 3 from J, leaving 10 bases between them. It was CD45RO-negative cells, positively selected for CCR7, that made up naive CD8 cells, with terminally differentiated effector memory CD45RA+ cells excluded. The donors, all of them Caucasian adults, lived in Nashville, Tennessee. This sample was included in a study of shared clonotypes between healthy human individuals.

The TCR was taken from a young man in good health. Sequencing input: naive CD8+ T cells sorted from blood. The rearrangement joins TRBV6-6 to TRBJ2-5; the D is unclear. This CDR3 is CASSYLRVEETQYF. CDR3 sequence (DNA): TGTGCCAGCAGTTACCTCCGGGTGGAAGAGACCCAGTACTTC.